The entry below describes one T cell receptor beta chain. The data were produced by immunoSEQ multiplex PCR, yet TCRdb's version contains in-frame clones alone and is incomplete. The top ten clones hold about 0.93% of a sample with about 230,000 clones, approximately 85% of them seen once. The sample comes from a study of blood T cell repertoires in COVID-19. The V gene end was trimmed by 3 bases and the J gene end by 5 bases; junction bases not matched to a gene: 9. The CDR3 is made up of 15 amino acids. Germline V CDR1 and CDR2: SGHNT, YYREEE (reference sequence). The sample comprised peripheral blood. The chain couples TRBV5-4 to TRBJ2-7, with 9 bases aligning to TRBD1. The clonotype comes from a man in his forties with acute or convalescent COVID-19. The CDR3 is CASSSPGQGGHEQYF. The CDR3 DNA follows: TGTGCCAGCAGCTCACCGGGACAGGGTGGGCACGAGCAGTACTTC.